This T cell receptor beta chain was retrieved from a study of human T cells and chemical hapten exposure. Overall study findings and caveats: The study found that DPC sensitization did not change TCRs above 1 in 1000 frequency.

There are many counts of this clonotype. The antigen is undetermined. Each cDNA molecule in the library carried unique molecular identifiers. In the authors' workflow: TCRs per sample had a median of roughly 93,000 and ranged from about 23,224 to 690,600. TCRdb reprocessed the RACE reads via MiXCR and lists one record per CDR3 protein. The V and J calls follow TCRdb's processing rather than the paper's. The sample holds about 30,000 distinct CDR3 sequences; less than 5.5% are singletons and the top ten take roughly 12%. Time point given: healthy volunteer bleed at 6 weeks. Blood, whole and unfractionated, served as the source for total RNA extraction. Germline CDR1 and CDR2: MGHRA and YSYEKL. With 2 bases clipped from V and 3 bases from J, the junction kept 12 bases outside the gene matches. CDR3 size: 17 residues.

The sample comprised whole blood. The chain employs TRBV4-1 and TRBJ1-2, with TRBD1 matching 7 bases. The sequence came from a human donor in good health. Some clones in this sample may be carry-over from other donors' samples. CDR3 sequence: CASSQTPKQGQDYGYTF. CDR3 DNA sequence: TGCGCCAGCAGCCAAACACCAAAACAGGGGCAGGACTATGGCTACACCTTC.